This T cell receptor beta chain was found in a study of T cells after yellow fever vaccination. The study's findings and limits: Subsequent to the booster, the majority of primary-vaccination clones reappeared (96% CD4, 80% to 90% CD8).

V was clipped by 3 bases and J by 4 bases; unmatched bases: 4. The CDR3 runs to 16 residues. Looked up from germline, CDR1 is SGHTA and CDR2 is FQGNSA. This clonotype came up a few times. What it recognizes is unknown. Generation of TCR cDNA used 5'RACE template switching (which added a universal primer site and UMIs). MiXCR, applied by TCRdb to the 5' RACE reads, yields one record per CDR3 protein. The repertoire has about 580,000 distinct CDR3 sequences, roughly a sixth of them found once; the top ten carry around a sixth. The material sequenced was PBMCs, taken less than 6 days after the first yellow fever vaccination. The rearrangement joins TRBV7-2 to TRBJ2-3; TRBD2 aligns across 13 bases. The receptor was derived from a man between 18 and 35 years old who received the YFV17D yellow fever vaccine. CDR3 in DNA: TGTGCCAGCAGCTTTCAACTAGCGGGGGGGCCAGATACGCAGTATTTT. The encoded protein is CASSFQLAGGPDTQYF.